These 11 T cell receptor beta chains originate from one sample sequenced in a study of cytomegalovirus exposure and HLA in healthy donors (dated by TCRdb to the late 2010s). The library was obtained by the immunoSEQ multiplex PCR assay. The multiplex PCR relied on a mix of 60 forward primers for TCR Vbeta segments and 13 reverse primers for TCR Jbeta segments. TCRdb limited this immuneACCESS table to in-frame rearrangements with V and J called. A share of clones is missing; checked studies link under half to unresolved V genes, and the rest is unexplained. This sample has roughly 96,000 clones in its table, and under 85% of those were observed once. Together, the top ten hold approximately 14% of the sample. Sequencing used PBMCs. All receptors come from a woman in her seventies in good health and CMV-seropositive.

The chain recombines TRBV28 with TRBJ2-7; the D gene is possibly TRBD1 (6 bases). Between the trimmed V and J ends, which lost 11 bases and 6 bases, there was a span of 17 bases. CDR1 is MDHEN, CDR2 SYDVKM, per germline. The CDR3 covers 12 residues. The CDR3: CASRTGFFEQYF. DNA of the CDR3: TGTGCCTCGCGAACAGGGTTCTTCGAGCAGTACTTC. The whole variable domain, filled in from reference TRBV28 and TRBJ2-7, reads DVKVTQSSRYLVKRTGEKVFLECVQDMDHENMFWYRQDPGLGLRLIYFSYDVKMKEKGDIPEGYSVSREKKERFSLILESASTNQTSMYLCASRTGFFEQYFGPGTRLTVT.

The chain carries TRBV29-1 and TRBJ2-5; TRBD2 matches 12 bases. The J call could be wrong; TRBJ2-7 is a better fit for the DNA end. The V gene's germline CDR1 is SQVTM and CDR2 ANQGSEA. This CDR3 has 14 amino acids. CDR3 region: CSAIRTSGMIEQYF. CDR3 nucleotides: TGCAGCGCTATACGGACTAGCGGGATGATCGAGCAGTACTTC.

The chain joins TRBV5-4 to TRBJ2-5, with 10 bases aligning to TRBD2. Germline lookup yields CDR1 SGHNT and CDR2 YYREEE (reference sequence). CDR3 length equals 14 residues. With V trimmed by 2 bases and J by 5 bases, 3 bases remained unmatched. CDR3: CASSLTSGVETQYF. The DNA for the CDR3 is TGTGCCAGCAGCTTAACTAGCGGGGTTGAGACCCAGTACTTC. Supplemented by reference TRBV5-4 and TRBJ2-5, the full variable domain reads ETGVTQSPTHLIKTRGQQVTLRCSSQSGHNTVSWYQQALGQGPQFIFQYYREEENGRGNFPPRFSGLQFPNYSSELNVNALELDDSALYLCASSLTSGVETQYFGPGTRLLVL.

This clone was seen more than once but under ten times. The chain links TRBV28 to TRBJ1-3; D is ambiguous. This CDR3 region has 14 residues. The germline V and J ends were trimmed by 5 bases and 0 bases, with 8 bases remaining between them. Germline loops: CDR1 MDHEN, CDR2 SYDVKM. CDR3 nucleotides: TGTGCCAGCAGTAAAATAGACTCTGGAAACACCATATATTTT. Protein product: CASSKIDSGNTIYF.

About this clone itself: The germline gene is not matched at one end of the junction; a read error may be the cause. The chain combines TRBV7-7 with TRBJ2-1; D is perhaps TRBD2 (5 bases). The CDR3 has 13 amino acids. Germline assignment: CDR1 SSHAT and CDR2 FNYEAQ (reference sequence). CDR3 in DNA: TGTGCTAGCAGCCCCCGAGGGAACAATGAGCAGTTCTTC. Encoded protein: CASSPRGNNEQFF. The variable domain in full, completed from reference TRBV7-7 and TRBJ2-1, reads GAGVSQSPRYKVTKRGQDVTLRCDPISSHATLYWYQQALGQGPEFLTYFNYEAQPDKSGLPSDRFSAERPEGSISTLTIQRTEQRDSAMYRCASSPRGNNEQFFGPGTRLTVL.

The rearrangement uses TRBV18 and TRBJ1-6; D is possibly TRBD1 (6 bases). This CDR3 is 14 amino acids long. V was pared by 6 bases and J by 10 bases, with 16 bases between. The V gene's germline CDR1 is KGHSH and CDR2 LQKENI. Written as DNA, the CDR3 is TGTGCCAGCTCCAATCGACAGGATTCGTCACCCCTCCACTTT. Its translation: CASSNRQDSSPLHF.

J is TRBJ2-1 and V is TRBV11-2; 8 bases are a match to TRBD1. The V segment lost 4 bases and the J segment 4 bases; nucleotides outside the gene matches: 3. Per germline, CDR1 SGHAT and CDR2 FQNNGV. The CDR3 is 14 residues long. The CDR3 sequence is CASSYGQGYNEQFF. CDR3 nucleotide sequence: TGTGCCAGCAGCTATGGACAGGGATACAATGAGCAGTTCTTC.

The CDR3 spells CASRGLGSYEQYF. The CDR3 DNA is TGTGCCAGTAGGGGACTAGGTTCCTACGAGCAGTACTTC. The J gene is TRBJ2-7, the V gene TRBV19, with 8 bases matching TRBD2. Per germline, CDR1 LNHDA and CDR2 SQIVND (reference sequence). The CDR3 loop spans 13 amino acids. V was clipped by 6 bases and J by 1 base; unmatched bases: 2.

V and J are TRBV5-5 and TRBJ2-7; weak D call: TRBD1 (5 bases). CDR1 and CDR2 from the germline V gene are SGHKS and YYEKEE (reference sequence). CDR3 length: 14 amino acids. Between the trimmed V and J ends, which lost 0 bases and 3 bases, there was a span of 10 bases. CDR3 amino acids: CASSLGQNNYEQYF. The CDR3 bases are TGTGCCAGCAGCTTGGGACAGAATAACTACGAGCAGTACTTC.

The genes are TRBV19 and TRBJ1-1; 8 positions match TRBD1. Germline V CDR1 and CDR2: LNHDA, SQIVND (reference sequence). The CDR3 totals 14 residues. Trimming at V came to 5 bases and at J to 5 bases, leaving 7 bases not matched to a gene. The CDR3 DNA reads TGTGCCAGTAGTCCAGGACAGGGCTGGACTGAAGCTTTCTTT. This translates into CASSPGQGWTEAFF.

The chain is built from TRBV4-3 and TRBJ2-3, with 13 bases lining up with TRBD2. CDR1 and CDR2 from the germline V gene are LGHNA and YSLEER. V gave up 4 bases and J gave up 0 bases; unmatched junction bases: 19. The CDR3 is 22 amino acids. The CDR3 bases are TGCGCCAGCAGCCCGCGCAGTCCGGGACTAGCGGGACTCTTTAAAAGCACAGATACGCAGTATTTT. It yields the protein CASSPRSPGLAGLFKSTDTQYF.